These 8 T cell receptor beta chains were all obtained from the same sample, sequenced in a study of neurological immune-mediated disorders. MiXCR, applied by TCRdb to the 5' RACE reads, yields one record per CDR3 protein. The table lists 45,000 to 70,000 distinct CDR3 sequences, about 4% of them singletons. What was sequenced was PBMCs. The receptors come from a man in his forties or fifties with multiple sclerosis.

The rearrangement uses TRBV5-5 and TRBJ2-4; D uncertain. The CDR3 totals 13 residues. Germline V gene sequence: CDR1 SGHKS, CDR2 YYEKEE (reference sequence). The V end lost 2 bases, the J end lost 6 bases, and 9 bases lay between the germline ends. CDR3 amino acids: CASSLGWRNIQYF. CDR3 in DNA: TGTGCCAGCAGCTTAGGATGGAGAAACATTCAGTACTTC.

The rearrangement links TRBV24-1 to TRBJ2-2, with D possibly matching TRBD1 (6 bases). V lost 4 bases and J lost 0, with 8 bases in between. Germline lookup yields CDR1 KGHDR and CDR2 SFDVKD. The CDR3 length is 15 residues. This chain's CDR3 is CATSDWGPNTGELFF. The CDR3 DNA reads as TGTGCCACCAGTGACTGGGGGCCGAACACCGGGGAGCTGTTTTTT.

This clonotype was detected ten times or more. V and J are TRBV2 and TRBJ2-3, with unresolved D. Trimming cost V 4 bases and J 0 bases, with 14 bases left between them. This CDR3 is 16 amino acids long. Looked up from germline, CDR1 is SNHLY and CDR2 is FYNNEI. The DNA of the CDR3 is TGTGCCAGCAGTGCAGCCGACAAAGCTAGCACAGATACGCAGTATTTT. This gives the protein CASSAADKASTDTQYF.

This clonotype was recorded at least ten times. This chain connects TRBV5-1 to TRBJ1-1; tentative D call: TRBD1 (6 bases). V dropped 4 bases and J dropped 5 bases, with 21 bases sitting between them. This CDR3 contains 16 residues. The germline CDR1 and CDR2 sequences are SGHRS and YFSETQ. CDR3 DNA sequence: TGCGCCAGCAGCGGTGGACGACAGGTCGCGACGACTGAAGCTTTCTTT. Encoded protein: CASSGGRQVATTEAFF.

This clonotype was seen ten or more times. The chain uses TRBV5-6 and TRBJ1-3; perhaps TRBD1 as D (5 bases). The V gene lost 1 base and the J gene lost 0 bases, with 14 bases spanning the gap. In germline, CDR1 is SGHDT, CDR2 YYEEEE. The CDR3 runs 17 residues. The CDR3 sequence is CASSLYFVGLSGNTIYF. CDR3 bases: TGTGCCAGCAGCTTGTACTTTGTGGGACTCTCTGGAAACACCATATATTTT.

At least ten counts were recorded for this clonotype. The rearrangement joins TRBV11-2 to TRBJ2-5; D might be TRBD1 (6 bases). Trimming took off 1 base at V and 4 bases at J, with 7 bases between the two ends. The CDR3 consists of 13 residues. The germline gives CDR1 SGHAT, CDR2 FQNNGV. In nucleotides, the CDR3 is TGTGCCAGCAGCTTAGTAGGGGGAGAGACCCAGTACTTC. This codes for CASSLVGGETQYF.

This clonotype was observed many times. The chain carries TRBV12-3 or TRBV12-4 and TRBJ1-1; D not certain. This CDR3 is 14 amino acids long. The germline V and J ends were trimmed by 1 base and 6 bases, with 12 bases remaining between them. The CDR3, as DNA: TGTGCCAGCAGTTTAGAGACCGTTTTCGCTGAAGCTTTCTTT. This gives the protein CASSLETVFAEAFF.

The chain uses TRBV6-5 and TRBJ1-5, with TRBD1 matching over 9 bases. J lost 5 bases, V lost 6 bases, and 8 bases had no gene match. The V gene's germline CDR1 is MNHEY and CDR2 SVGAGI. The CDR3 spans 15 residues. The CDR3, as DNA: TGTGCCAGCAGCCGGGACAGGGTGGAACATCAGCCCCAGCATTTT. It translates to CASSRDRVEHQPQHF.